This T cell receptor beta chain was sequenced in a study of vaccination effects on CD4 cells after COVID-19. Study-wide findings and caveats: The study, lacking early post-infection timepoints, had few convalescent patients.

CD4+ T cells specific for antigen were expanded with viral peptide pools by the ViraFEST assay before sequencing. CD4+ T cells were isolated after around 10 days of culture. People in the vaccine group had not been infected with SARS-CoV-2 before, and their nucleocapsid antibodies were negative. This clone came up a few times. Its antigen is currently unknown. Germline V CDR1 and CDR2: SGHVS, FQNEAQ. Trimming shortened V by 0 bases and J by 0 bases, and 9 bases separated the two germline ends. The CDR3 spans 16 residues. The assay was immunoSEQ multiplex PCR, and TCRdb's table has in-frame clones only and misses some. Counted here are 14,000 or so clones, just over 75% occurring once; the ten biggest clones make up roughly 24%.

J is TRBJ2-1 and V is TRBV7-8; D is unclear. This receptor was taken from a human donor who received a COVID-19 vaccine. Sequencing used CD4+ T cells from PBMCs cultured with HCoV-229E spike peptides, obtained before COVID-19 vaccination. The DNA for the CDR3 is TGTGCCAGCAGCTTAGCTATGCAGAGCTCCTACAATGAGCAGTTCTTC. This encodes CASSLAMQSSYNEQFF. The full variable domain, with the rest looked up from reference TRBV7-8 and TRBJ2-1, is GAGVSQSPRYKVAKRGQDVALRCDPISGHVSLFWYQQALGQGPEFLTYFQNEAQLDKSGLPSDRFFAERPEGSVSTLKIQRTQQEDSAVYLCASSLAMQSSYNEQFFGPGTRLTVL.